This record concerns one T cell receptor beta chain sequence. Its antigen is undetermined. The CDR3 is 15 residues long. Germline V gene data show CDR1 as SGHDT and CDR2 as YYEEEE. V was pared by 3 bases and J by 2 bases, with 6 bases of the junction left unmatched. This sample was taken from a study of siplizumab effects on memory and regulatory T cells. Some 9.4 x 10^4 TCR templates per sample were sequenced. Sequencing used immunoSEQ multiplex PCR; TCRdb keeps in-frame clones, though not all of them. The sample has about 99,000 clones, nearly 95% seen once. The study's findings and limits: Greater diversity than memory cells seemed evident in naive T cells, which also appeared to be major alloresponse contributors. There was no confirmation of the suppressive function of proliferating Tregs from siplizumab cultures. Naive-or-memory phenotypes were unassignable for roughly 80-95% of proliferating CD4+ or CD8+ clones.

The specimen sequenced was Tregs sorted from blood. J is TRBJ2-3 and V is TRBV5-6, with 7 bases fitting TRBD2. The source is a human donor in good health. CDR3 protein: CASSSRDYYTDTQYF. CDR3 in DNA: TGTGCCAGCAGCTCCCGGGACTACTACACAGATACGCAGTATTTT.